This TCR beta chain was retrieved from a study of beta chain features in type 1 diabetes. In the case of this clone: The antigen is undetermined.

The study, taken as a whole, reports: PCR might pick shorter templates more often, in the same way for patients and controls. Among all four CD4+ subsets, Type 1 diabetes patients had TCRB CDR3s that were moderately but significantly shorter.

J gave up 2 bases and V 3 bases, and 4 bases lay outside the gene matches. This CDR3 is 16 amino acids long. Germline V gene sequence: CDR1 MGHDK, CDR2 SYGVNS. TCRB transcripts that were expressed got sequenced, as all of the isolated RNA had been reverse transcribed. Assay used: immunoSEQ multiplex PCR; TCRdb lists only in-frame clones, some missing. The sample holds over 90,000 clones, 28% seen once. The clonotype was recovered from a woman aged 18-35 years with type 1 diabetes. The specimen was central memory CD4+ T cells from blood. This chain links TRBV25-1 with TRBJ2-1; 10 nucleotides align to TRBD1. In DNA, the CDR3 is TGTGCCAGCAGTGACCTGACAGGGGGCCCCTACAATGAGCAGTTCTTC. It codes for CASSDLTGGPYNEQFF.